The 16 T cell receptor beta chains below all came from one sample that was sequenced in a study of blood T cell repertoires in COVID-19. Assay used: immunoSEQ multiplex PCR; TCRdb lists only in-frame clones, some missing. Here the sample spans some 190,000 clones, under 80% being singletons. The sequenced sample was peripheral blood. These receptors were taken from a woman aged 50 to 65 with acute or convalescent COVID-19.

The chain couples TRBV12-3 or TRBV12-4 to TRBJ1-2; D is uncertain. The CDR3 length is 13 residues. V dropped 3 bases and J dropped 0 bases, with 5 bases sitting between them. The CDR3 nucleotides are TGTGCCAGCAGTTTGGCCGCTAACTATGGCTACACCTTC. As protein: CASSLAANYGYTF.

V is TRBV12-3 or TRBV12-4 and J is TRBJ2-7, with TRBD1 as a possible D gene (6 bases). The CDR3 is 12 residues long. Trimming stripped 5 bases from V and 4 bases from J, with 9 bases between. Written as DNA, the CDR3 is TGTGCCAGCAGTGGACAGCTGTACGAGCAGTACTTC. Translating gives CASSGQLYEQYF.

The rearrangement joins TRBV9 to TRBJ2-1; D may be TRBD2 (6 bases). Trimming cost V 3 bases and J 6 bases, with 16 bases left between them. Germline CDR1 SGDLS, CDR2 YYNGEE. This CDR3 region has 15 residues. DNA of the CDR3: TGTGCCAGCAGCGGGGGACTTCCCAACCCCAATGAGCAGTTCTTC. This codes for CASSGGLPNPNEQFF.

The V and J genes are TRBV9 and TRBJ2-1, with 9 bases that match TRBD2. The CDR3 totals 16 residues. The V segment lost 0 bases and the J segment 8 bases; nucleotides outside the gene matches: 9. Germline lookup yields CDR1 SGDLS and CDR2 YYNGEE. The CDR3 sequence: CASSVAGAGGPDEQFF. The CDR3 DNA is TGTGCCAGCAGCGTAGCCGGCGCGGGGGGGCCCGATGAGCAGTTCTTC.

The chain carries TRBV29-1 and TRBJ2-7; weak D call: TRBD2 (5 bases). This CDR3 comprises 14 residues. V shed 0 bases and J shed 1 base, with 10 bases lying between them. The germline CDR1 and CDR2 sequences are SQVTM and ANQGSEA. CDR3 sequence (DNA): TGCAGCGTTGAAGAGTTAGGGAGTTCCTACGAGCAGTACTTC. This encodes CSVEELGSSYEQYF.

The chain employs TRBV4-3 and TRBJ1-5; D not resolved. Looked up from germline, CDR1 is LGHNA and CDR2 is YSLEER. The CDR3 covers 13 residues. CDR3: CVAWGGFHQPQHF. The CDR3 DNA reads as TGCGTCGCATGGGGAGGGTTCCATCAGCCCCAGCATTTT.

The chain employs TRBV19 and TRBJ1-2; D remains ambiguous. Germline CDR1 and CDR2: LNHDA and SQIVND (reference sequence). This CDR3 contains 14 residues. V was trimmed by 5 bases and J by 4 bases, leaving 14 bases between them. The CDR3 sequence is CASSPRTKAYGYTF. CDR3 bases: TGTGCCAGTAGTCCCCGGACTAAGGCCTATGGCTACACCTTC.

V gene TRBV25-1 combines with J gene TRBJ2-5, with 7 bases identical to TRBD1. CDR3 length equals 15 residues. Germline V gene sequence: CDR1 MGHDK, CDR2 SYGVNS. Trimming cost V 2 bases and J 5 bases; bases outside gene matches: 8. The DNA of the CDR3 is TGTGCCAGCAGTGAAATGCTAGGGGGCGGGGAGACCCAGTACTTC. This sequence encodes CASSEMLGGGETQYF.

The V and J genes are TRBV4-2 and TRBJ2-7, with 8 bases that match TRBD1. Germline CDR1 is LGHNA and CDR2 is YNFKEQ. V gave up 4 bases and J gave up 1 base; unmatched junction bases: 6. This CDR3 contains 15 residues. CDR3 in amino acids: CASSRPGQASYEQYF. The CDR3 bases are TGTGCCAGCAGCCGCCCGGGACAGGCGTCCTACGAGCAGTACTTC.

This clone was seen only a few times. The chain uses TRBV19 and TRBJ2-3, with 11 positions matching TRBD2. There are 16 residues in the CDR3. V lost 7 bases to trimming and J lost 2 bases; unmatched junction nucleotides: 8. Germline assignment: CDR1 LNHDA and CDR2 SQIVND (reference sequence). CDR3 residues: CASKVTSGGPTDTQYF. Written as DNA, the CDR3 is TGTGCCAGTAAGGTAACTAGCGGGGGACCCACAGATACGCAGTATTTT.

This clone was seen just once. This chain connects TRBV4-1 to TRBJ1-4, with 7 bases lining up with TRBD1. Germline-derived CDR1 and CDR2 are MGHRA and YSYEKL. The trim removed 0 bases at V and 5 bases at J, leaving 3 bases unmatched. CDR3 length equals 15 residues. The DNA of the CDR3 is TGCGCCAGCAGCCAAGAGACAGGGTCAAATGAAAAACTGTTTTTT. It encodes CASSQETGSNEKLFF.

The chain combines TRBV6-2 or TRBV6-3 with TRBJ2-1; TRBD2 matches 7 bases. The V gene end was trimmed by 2 bases and the J gene end by 9 bases; junction bases not matched to a gene: 10. Germline assignment: CDR1 MNHEY and CDR2 SVGEGT. The CDR3 consists of 15 residues. The DNA of the CDR3 is TGTGCCAGCAGTTACCGACCGGGGGGAGAGGGTGAGCAGTTCTTC. Amino acid sequence: CASSYRPGGEGEQFF.

The V and J genes are TRBV10-2 and TRBJ1-3; D gene ambiguous. CDR1 WSHSY and CDR2 SAAADI come from the germline V gene. The V gene lost 2 bases and the J gene lost 4 bases, with 6 bases spanning the gap. The CDR3 extends over 13 amino acids. CDR3: CASSEKRGNTIYF. The CDR3 coding sequence is TGCGCCAGCAGTGAGAAGAGAGGAAACACCATATATTTT.

The V and J genes are TRBV9 and TRBJ2-1; a weak D match, TRBD2 (5 bases). The CDR3 has 15 residues. V dropped 2 bases and J dropped 4 bases, with 13 bases sitting between them. CDR1 SGDLS and CDR2 YYNGEE come from the germline V gene. The CDR3 coding sequence is TGTGCCAGCAGCGTTGTTTCCACTAGTTACAATGAGCAGTTCTTC. As protein: CASSVVSTSYNEQFF.

The genes are TRBV6-1 and TRBJ2-4; D perhaps matches TRBD2 (6 bases). Trimming took off 5 bases at V and 9 bases at J, with 11 bases between the two ends. CDR1 is MNHNS and CDR2 is SASEGT in the germline V gene. The CDR3 covers 12 residues. The CDR3 region is CASSSGLTIQYF. The CDR3 DNA reads TGTGCCAGCAGTTCCGGACTAACCATTCAGTACTTC.

This chain joins TRBV28 and TRBJ1-6; the D gene is possibly TRBD1 (6 bases). Looked up from germline, CDR1 is MDHEN and CDR2 is SYDVKM. Trimming pared 5 bases from V and 2 bases from J, leaving 10 bases between. The CDR3 totals 15 residues. The CDR3 protein is CASSPRTAYNSPLHF. The CDR3, as DNA: TGTGCCAGCAGTCCTCGGACAGCCTATAATTCACCCCTCCACTTT.